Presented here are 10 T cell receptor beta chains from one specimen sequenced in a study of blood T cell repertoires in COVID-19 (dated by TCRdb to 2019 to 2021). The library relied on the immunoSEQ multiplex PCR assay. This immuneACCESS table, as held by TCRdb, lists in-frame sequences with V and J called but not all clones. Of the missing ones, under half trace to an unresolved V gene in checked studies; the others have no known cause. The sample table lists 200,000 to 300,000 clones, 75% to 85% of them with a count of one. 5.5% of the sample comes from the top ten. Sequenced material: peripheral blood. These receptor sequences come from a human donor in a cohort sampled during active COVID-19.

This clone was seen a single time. CDR3 amino acids: CASSWRGDEQYF. The CDR3 DNA sequence: TGCGCCAGCAGCTGGAGGGGAGACGAGCAGTACTTC. This chain links TRBV5-1 with TRBJ2-7; weak D call: TRBD2 (6 bases). CDR1 SGHRS and CDR2 YFSETQ come from the germline V gene. V shed 3 bases and J shed 5 bases, with 9 bases lying between them. The CDR3 covers 12 residues.

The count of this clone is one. CDR3 amino acids: CAWKRQGPLGGEQYF. In DNA form, the CDR3 reads TGTGCCTGGAAGCGGCAGGGACCTCTGGGGGGCGAGCAGTACTTC. This sequence joins TRBV30 and TRBJ2-7, with D tentatively TRBD2 (6 bases). This CDR3 is built from 15 residues. The germline V gene has CDR1 GTSNPN and CDR2 SVGIG (reference sequence). The V and J ends lost 4 bases and 6 bases respectively, with 22 bases between them.

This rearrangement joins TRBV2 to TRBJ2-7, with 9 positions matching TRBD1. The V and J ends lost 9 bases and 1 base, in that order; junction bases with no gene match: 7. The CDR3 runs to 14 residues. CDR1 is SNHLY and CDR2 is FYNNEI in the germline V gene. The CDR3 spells CASNGQGTSYEQYF. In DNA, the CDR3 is TGTGCCAGTAATGGACAGGGGACATCCTACGAGCAGTACTTC.

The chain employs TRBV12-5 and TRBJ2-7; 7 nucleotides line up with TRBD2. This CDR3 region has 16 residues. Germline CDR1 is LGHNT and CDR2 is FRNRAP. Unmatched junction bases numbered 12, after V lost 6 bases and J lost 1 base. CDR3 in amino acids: CASGLITSSGSYEQYF. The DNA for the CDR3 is TGTGCTAGTGGCCTTATTACGTCTAGCGGATCCTACGAGCAGTACTTC.

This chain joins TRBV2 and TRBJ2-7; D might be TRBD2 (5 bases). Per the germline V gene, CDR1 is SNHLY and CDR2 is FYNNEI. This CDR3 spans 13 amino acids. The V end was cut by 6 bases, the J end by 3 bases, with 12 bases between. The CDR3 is CASSLERIYEQYF. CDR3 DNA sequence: TGTGCCAGCAGCCTAGAGCGGATCTACGAGCAGTACTTC. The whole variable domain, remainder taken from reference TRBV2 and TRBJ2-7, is EPEVTQTPSHQVTQMGQEVILRCVPISNHLYFYWYRQILGQKVEFLVSFYNNEISEKSEIFDDQFSVERPDGSNFTLKIRSTKLEDSAMYFCASSLERIYEQYFGPGTRLTVT.

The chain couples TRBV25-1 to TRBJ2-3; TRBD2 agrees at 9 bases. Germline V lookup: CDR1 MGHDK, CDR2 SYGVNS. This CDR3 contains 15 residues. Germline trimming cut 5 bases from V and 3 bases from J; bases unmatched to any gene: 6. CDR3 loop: CASSQTSGSTDTQYF. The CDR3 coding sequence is TGTGCCAGCAGTCAAACTAGCGGGTCTACAGATACGCAGTATTTT. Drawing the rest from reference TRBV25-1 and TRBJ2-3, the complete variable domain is EADIYQTPRYLVIGTGKKITLECSQTMGHDKMYWYQQDPGMELHLIHYSYGVNSTEKGDLSSESTVSRIRTEHFPLTLESARPSHTSQYLCASSQTSGSTDTQYFGPGTRLTVL.

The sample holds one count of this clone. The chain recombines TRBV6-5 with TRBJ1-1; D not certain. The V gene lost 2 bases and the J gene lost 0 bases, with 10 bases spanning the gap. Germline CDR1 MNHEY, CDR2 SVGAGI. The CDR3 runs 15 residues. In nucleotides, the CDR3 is TGTGCCAGCAGTTACCTCAGCGGGGTGAACACTGAAGCTTTCTTT. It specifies CASSYLSGVNTEAFF.

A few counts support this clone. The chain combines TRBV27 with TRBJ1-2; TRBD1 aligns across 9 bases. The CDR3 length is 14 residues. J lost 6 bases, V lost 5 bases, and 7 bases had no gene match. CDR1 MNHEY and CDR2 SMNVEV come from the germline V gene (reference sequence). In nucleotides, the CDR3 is TGTGCCAGCAGTCTAGGGACAGGGTATAATGGCTACACCTTC. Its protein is CASSLGTGYNGYTF.

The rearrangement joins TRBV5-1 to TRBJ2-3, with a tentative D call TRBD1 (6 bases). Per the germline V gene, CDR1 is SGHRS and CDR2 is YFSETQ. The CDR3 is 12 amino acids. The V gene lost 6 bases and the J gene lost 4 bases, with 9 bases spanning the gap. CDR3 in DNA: TGCGCCAGCAAAGAGGGGGCAGATACGCAGTATTTT. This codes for CASKEGADTQYF. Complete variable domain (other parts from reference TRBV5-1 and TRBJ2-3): KAGVTQTPRYLIKTRGQQVTLSCSPISGHRSVSWYQQTPGQGLQFLFEYFSETQRNKGNFPGRFSGRQFSNSRSEMNVSTLELGDSALYLCASKEGADTQYFGPGTRLTVL.

The CDR3 sequence is CASSDLSGDNEQFF. The CDR3 bases are TGTGCCAGCAGTGACCTTAGCGGGGACAATGAGCAGTTCTTC. The chain couples TRBV6-4 to TRBJ2-1; 8 bases map to TRBD2. Germline V CDR1 and CDR2: MRHNA, SNTAGT. V was pared by 2 bases and J by 5 bases, with 2 bases of the junction left unmatched. This CDR3 spans 14 amino acids.